A selection of T cell receptor beta chains follows, all from one sample in a study of blood T cell repertoires in COVID-19. Sequenced by immunoSEQ multiplex PCR; TCRdb stores in-frame clones only, minus some. The sample consists of 150,000 to 200,000 clones, roughly 88% of them appearing once. The sample was peripheral blood. The receptor set was obtained from a woman between 40 and 55 years old with COVID-19, enrolled during active disease. CDR3s include the opening cysteine and the closing phenylalanine or tryptophan. A D gene is named only where the DNA matches it firmly. Some rows mark clone size as missing; the rest say once, few, many or name a class of expanded clone.

NA	few	TRBV7-7	TRBJ2-5	CASSLTGTQETQYF	TGTGCTAGCAGCTTAACAGGGACCCAAGAGACCCAGTACTTC
NA	NA	TRBV27	TRBJ1-4	CASSLQVVPIEKLFF	TGTGCCAGCAGTTTACAGGTCGTGCCGATTGAAAAACTGTTTTTT
NA	many	TRBV11-2	TRBJ1-6	CASSLGQGNSPLHF	TGTGCCAGCAGCTTAGGCCAGGGGAATTCACCCCTCCACTTT
TRBD1	NA	TRBV14	TRBJ1-1	CASSHSFRDRVTEAFF	TGTGCCAGCAGCCATAGCTTCCGGGACAGGGTCACTGAAGCTTTCTTT
NA	few	TRBV18	TRBJ1-2	CASSPLPTVKSYYGYTF	TGTGCCAGCTCACCACTCCCGACAGTCAAGAGTTACTATGGCTACACCTTC
NA	once	TRBV7-2	TRBJ1-5	CASSLRGQPQHF	TGTGCCAGCAGCTTAAGGGGACAGCCCCAGCATTTT
NA	few	TRBV12-3/TRBV12-4	TRBJ1-5	CASTPGNLQPQHF	TGTGCCAGCACCCCCGGGAATCTTCAGCCCCAGCATTTT
NA	NA	TRBV6-5	TRBJ1-1	CASTKGLANTEAFF	TGTGCCAGCACCAAGGGACTGGCGAACACTGAAGCTTTCTTT
NA	NA	TRBV7-3	TRBJ1-1	CATTANTEAFF	TGTGCCACCACAGCCAACACTGAAGCTTTCTTT
NA	once	TRBV10-3	TRBJ1-1	CAISESIIRDTEAFF	TGTGCCATCAGTGAGTCGATCATACGGGACACTGAAGCTTTCTTT
TRBD2	NA	TRBV4-1	TRBJ2-1	CASSQDERGGNEQFF	TGCGCCAGCAGCCAAGATGAGCGGGGGGGAAATGAGCAGTTCTTC
TRBD1	NA	TRBV10-3	TRBJ1-1	CAISETGDTEAFF	TGTGCCATCAGTGAGACAGGGGACACTGAAGCTTTCTTT
NA	NA	TRBV28	TRBJ1-1	CASSSSGFWTEAFF	TGTGCCAGCAGTTCTTCAGGGTTTTGGACTGAAGCTTTCTTT
NA	NA	TRBV6-6	TRBJ2-3	CASSYTRERFTDTQYF	TGTGCCAGCAGTTACACCCGGGAGAGGTTCACAGATACGCAGTATTTT
NA	NA	TRBV2	TRBJ1-5	CASSASLLPGQHF	TGTGCCAGCAGTGCGTCTCTTCTCCCGGGACAGCATTTT
TRBD1	NA	TRBV5-6	TRBJ1-1	CASILLDRVPYIQAFF	TGTGCCAGCATCCTCCTAGACAGGGTACCCTACATTCAAGCTTTCTTT
TRBD1	NA	TRBV2	TRBJ2-4	CASSDQQGATDIQYF	TGTGCCAGCAGTGACCAACAGGGGGCAACGGACATTCAGTACTTC
TRBD1	NA	TRBV18	TRBJ2-5	CASSPDRGKTQYF	TGTGCCAGCTCACCCGACAGGGGAAAGACCCAGTACTTC
NA	NA	TRBV7-3	TRBJ1-2	CASSLAAGQIYTF	TGTGCCAGCAGCTTGGCTGCGGGGCAGATCTACACCTTC
NA	NA	TRBV11-1	TRBJ1-6	CASSWGGFYNSPLHF	TGTGCCAGCAGCTGGGGCGGATTCTATAATTCACCCCTCCACTTT
TRBD1	once	TRBV6-4	TRBJ2-3	CASSNRGGTDTQYF	TGTGCCAGCAGTAACAGGGGGGGCACAGATACGCAGTATTTT
NA	NA	TRBV7-2	TRBJ2-7	CASSQWAGSYEQYF	TGTGCCAGCAGCCAGTGGGCAGGGTCCTACGAGCAGTACTTC
TRBD2	NA	TRBV6-4	TRBJ2-5	CASSDKAGGPETQYF	TGTGCCAGCAGTGACAAAGCGGGGGGGCCAGAGACCCAGTACTTC
NA	NA	TRBV5-1	TRBJ1-2	CASSGSDGGYGYGYTF	TGCGCCAGCAGCGGATCGGACGGGGGGTATGGCTATGGCTACACCTTC
NA	NA	TRBV10-1	TRBJ2-3	CASSDRVKDTQYF	TGCGCCAGCAGTGACAGGGTTAAAGATACGCAGTATTTT
NA	NA	TRBV19	TRBJ2-1	CASGGTAYNEQFF	TGTGCCAGTGGGGGGACAGCTTACAATGAGCAGTTCTTC
TRBD2	NA	TRBV28	TRBJ2-1	CASMNFRAGGSYNEQFF	TGTGCCAGCATGAACTTTAGGGCGGGAGGCTCCTACAATGAGCAGTTCTTC
NA	NA	TRBV7-3	TRBJ1-2	CASSLTSAAGGYTF	TGTGCCAGCAGCTTAACGTCAGCGGCCGGCGGCTACACCTTC
TRBD1	few	TRBV5-1	TRBJ2-5	CASSRTGQRETQYF	TGCGCCAGCAGCCGCACGGGACAGAGAGAGACCCAGTACTTC
TRBD1	NA	TRBV7-2	TRBJ2-6	CASSSIAGQGRPGANVLTF	TGTGCCAGCAGCTCGATTGCGGGACAGGGAAGGCCTGGGGCCAACGTCCTGACTTTC
NA	NA	TRBV3-1/TRBV3-2	TRBJ1-2	CASSPKGLPLGGYTF	TGTGCCAGCAGCCCCAAGGGGCTCCCCCTGGGTGGCTACACCTTC
TRBD2	NA	TRBV5-6	TRBJ2-5	CASSPPGGAGVGETQYF	TGTGCCAGCAGCCCCCCCGGGGGAGCGGGGGTTGGGGAGACCCAGTACTTC
NA	NA	TRBV11-2	TRBJ1-6	CASSGVTGSYNSPLHF	TGTGCCAGCAGCGGGGTGACGGGATCCTATAATTCACCCCTCCACTTT
TRBD1	once	TRBV11-1	TRBJ2-7	CASSSAVGQGEQYF	TGTGCCAGCAGCTCAGCTGTGGGACAGGGGGAGCAGTACTTC